Listed here are 14 T cell receptor beta chains from one sample, sequenced in a study of T-cell reconstitution after alpha-beta-depleted transplantation in children. Library preparation (for TCRbeta) was performed with unique molecular identifiers. TCRdb re-analysed the PCR reads in MiXCR, keeping a single row per CDR3 protein. The table lists hundreds of thousands of distinct CDR3 sequences, around 13% of them singletons. Sequenced material: PBMCs from the stem cell graft donor, taken from the stem cell graft. Receptor source: a human donor who donated a stem cell graft to a child with combined immunodeficiency.

Only a few counts were recorded for this clonotype. The chain combines TRBV27 with TRBJ2-1; no definite D call. The V end was cut by 6 bases, the J end by 6 bases, with 18 bases between. The CDR3 is made up of 15 amino acids. CDR1 is MNHEY, CDR2 SMNVEV, per germline (reference sequence). Here the CDR3 DNA reads TGTGCCAGCAGAAGAAACTTAGCTCCTCGCAATGAGCAGTTCTTC. Amino acids: CASRRNLAPRNEQFF.

This clonotype appeared many times. This chain links TRBV12-3 or TRBV12-4 with TRBJ2-1; no clear D gene. The CDR3 is made up of 15 amino acids. V was trimmed by 3 bases and J by 0 bases, leaving 9 bases between them. CDR3 in amino acids: CASSFAAASYNEQFF. The CDR3 bases are TGTGCCAGCAGTTTTGCGGCGGCCTCCTACAATGAGCAGTTCTTC.

The table lists this clonotype with a few counts. V is TRBV2 and J is TRBJ1-1; possible D gene TRBD1, 5 bases. The V gene's germline CDR1 is SNHLY and CDR2 FYNNEI. This CDR3 contains 16 residues. Trimming removed 4 bases from V and 1 base from J, with 16 bases in between. The CDR3 sequence is CASSAGSGSWNTEAFF. In DNA form, the CDR3 reads TGTGCCAGCAGTGCGGGGTCAGGGAGTTGGAACACTGAAGCTTTCTTT.

There are a few counts of this clonotype. V usage is TRBV5-1 and J usage is TRBJ1-1; the D is unclear. The germline CDR1 and CDR2 sequences are SGHRS and YFSETQ. The CDR3 has 13 residues. Trimming left V 5 bases short and J 1 base short, with 9 bases between. The CDR3 protein is CASSSDTNTEAFF. CDR3 DNA sequence: TGCGCCAGCAGTTCTGACACGAACACTGAAGCTTTCTTT.

This clonotype has just a few counts. V is TRBV5-2 and J is TRBJ2-1; no check of the table's D call, TRBD2, against the DNA was made. TRBV5-2 is a listed pseudogene. The CDR3 covers 17 residues. The CDR3 region is CASSLLGGLAGLDEQFF. The CDR3 DNA reads TGTGCCAGCAGCTTACTTGGGGGGCTAGCGGGACTAGATGAGCAGTTCTTC.

In its sample, this clonotype was seen many times. The chain employs TRBV29-1 and TRBJ2-4, with D uncertain. The V and J ends lost 3 bases and 4 bases respectively, with 7 bases between them. The CDR3 is 12 amino acids. Per germline, CDR1 SQVTM and CDR2 ANQGSEA. The CDR3 coding sequence is TGCAGCGTTGAGGGCGGTAAAAACATTCAGTACTTC. Its translation: CSVEGGKNIQYF.

This clonotype was detected many times. The chain combines TRBV20-1 with TRBJ2-7, with 7 bases aligning to TRBD2. The CDR3 runs 14 residues. Germline CDR1 and CDR2: DFQATT and SNEGSKA (reference sequence). V dropped 5 bases and J dropped 2; count of bases not matched to a gene: 9. The CDR3 loop is CSAQRAGTAYEQYF. CDR3 bases: TGCAGTGCTCAGCGAGCGGGGACCGCCTACGAGCAGTACTTC.

This clonotype came up a few times. This chain uses TRBV2 with TRBJ2-2; D possibly corresponds to TRBD2 (5 bases). The germline V gene has CDR1 SNHLY and CDR2 FYNNEI. CDR3 length: 13 residues. Trimming cost V 7 bases and J 5 bases, with 11 bases left between them. In nucleotides, the CDR3 is TGTGCCAGCATCGGAACGGGGACCGGGGAGCTGTTTTTT. As protein: CASIGTGTGELFF.

This clonotype has more than one count but fewer than ten. The chain carries TRBV2 and TRBJ1-6; 11 bases are a match to TRBD1. The CDR3 covers 14 residues. Germline V gene data show CDR1 as SNHLY and CDR2 as FYNNEI. V lost 4 bases to trimming and J lost 9 bases; unmatched junction nucleotides: 2. The CDR3 region is CASSGGQGVSPLHF. For the CDR3, the DNA is TGTGCCAGCAGTGGGGGACAGGGGGTTTCACCCCTCCACTTT.

In its sample, this clonotype was seen a few times. V and J are TRBV12-3 or TRBV12-4 and TRBJ2-1; the D is unclear. The CDR3 extends over 13 amino acids. Trimming left V 8 bases short and J 6 bases short, with 14 bases between. CDR3 in DNA: TGTGCCAGCGGTAGGGCTACCGCCAATGAGCAGTTCTTC. Translating gives CASGRATANEQFF.

This chain uses TRBV4-3 with TRBJ2-3, with TRBD1 identical over 7 bases. CDR1 and CDR2 (germline): LGHNA, YSLEER. The CDR3 is 15 residues long. The V gene end was trimmed by 1 base and the J gene end by 0 bases; junction bases not matched to a gene: 1. This CDR3 reads CASSQAGGSTDTQYF. The CDR3 nucleotides read TGCGCCAGCAGCCAAGCAGGGGGTAGCACAGATACGCAGTATTTT.

The sample holds many counts of this clonotype. The chain is built from TRBV29-1 and TRBJ2-5; perhaps TRBD1 as D (5 bases). The CDR3 is 12 amino acids. Between the trimmed V and J ends, which lost 3 bases and 7 bases, there was a span of 12 bases. Germline V CDR1 and CDR2: SQVTM, ANQGSEA. CDR3 loop: CSVDAGLVTQYF. The CDR3 coding sequence is TGCAGCGTTGATGCAGGGTTGGTGACCCAGTACTTC.

This clonotype occurred a few times. The gene calls are TRBV15 and TRBJ2-7; perhaps TRBD2 as D (6 bases). This CDR3 comprises 15 residues. The germline V gene has CDR1 LNHNV and CDR2 YYDKDF (reference sequence). V lost 9 bases and J lost 0, with 18 bases in between. The CDR3 region is CATRGAGTSSYEQYF. CDR3 nucleotides: TGTGCCACGCGTGGTGCGGGGACGAGCTCCTACGAGCAGTACTTC.

This clonotype was counted between two and nine times. The gene calls are TRBV5-1 and TRBJ2-3; 7 nucleotides match TRBD2. The CDR3 extends over 16 amino acids. The V gene's germline CDR1 is SGHRS and CDR2 YFSETQ. V dropped 0 bases and J dropped 0; count of bases not matched to a gene: 4. The CDR3 loop reads CASSLVAGVSTDTQYF. CDR3 DNA sequence: TGCGCCAGCAGCTTGGTCGCGGGAGTGAGCACAGATACGCAGTATTTT.